The 21 T cell receptor beta chains below were found in one sample sequenced in a study of regulatory T cells in long-lasting Graves disease. Construction of TCR beta libraries relied on iRepertoire HTBI primers and on Arm-PCR targeting CDR3 regions. One entry per CDR3 protein results from TCRdb running MiXCR on the multiplex PCR reads. The sample includes 200,000 to 250,000 distinct CDR3 sequences, about 17% of them seen just once. Noted time point: newly diagnosed GD, antithyroid drugs for less than 3 months. The TCR library was prepared using RNA isolated from PBMCs. The sample in question was peripheral blood mononuclear cells (PBMCs), obtained at new diagnosis, from a patient treated with antithyroid drugs. The receptors stem from a female donor with Graves disease.

The sample holds many counts of this clonotype. The chain couples TRBV2 to TRBJ2-5; no clear D gene. V lost 8 bases, J lost 0 bases, and 7 bases lay in between. The CDR3 covers 12 residues. Germline CDR1 and CDR2: SNHLY and FYNNEI. For the CDR3, the DNA is TGTGCCAGCCATTTATACCAAGAGACCCAGTACTTC. Translation: CASHLYQETQYF.

In its sample, this clonotype was seen a few times. The V gene is TRBV4-2, the J gene TRBJ2-1; D gene ambiguous. CDR3 size: 17 residues. The germline V gene encodes CDR1 LGHNA and CDR2 YNFKEQ. The ends were cut back, 0 bases at V and 4 bases at J, with 16 bases in the middle. CDR3 nucleotides: TGTGCCAGCAGCCAAGATCTTCTAGGCCCCCGATACAATGAGCAGTTCTTC. Translated: CASSQDLLGPRYNEQFF.

This clonotype was seen more than once but under ten times. V gene TRBV9 combines with J gene TRBJ2-1, with TRBD2 identical over 10 bases. Germline values: CDR1 SGDLS, CDR2 YYNGEE. V trimming: 0 bases; J trimming: 8 bases; junction bases outside the gene matches: 5. The CDR3 is made up of 15 amino acids. The CDR3 bases are TGTGCCAGCAGCGTAGCTACTAGCGGGAATGATGAGCAGTTCTTC. It is translated as CASSVATSGNDEQFF. The full variable domain, with the rest looked up from reference TRBV9 and TRBJ2-1, is DSGVTQTPKHLITATGQRVTLRCSPRSGDLSVYWYQQSLDQGLQFLIQYYNGEERAKGNILERFSAQQFPDLHSELNLSSLELGDSALYFCASSVATSGNDEQFFGPGTRLTVL.

This clonotype was seen at least ten times. The chain joins TRBV20-1 to TRBJ2-7; TRBD1 matches at 8 bases. Unmatched junction bases numbered 7, after V lost 0 bases and J lost 6 bases. From germline, CDR1 is DFQATT and CDR2 SNEGSKA (reference sequence). This CDR3 is 14 amino acids long. CDR3 region: CSARDQGADGEQYF. CDR3 nucleotides: TGCAGTGCTAGAGACCAGGGGGCGGATGGCGAGCAGTACTTC.

As concerns this clonotype: This may be a read error: a much more frequent sequence differs by one nucleotide. CDR3 amino acids: CASSKTQDPEETQYF. DNA of the CDR3: TGTGCCAGCAGTAAAACACAGGATCCGGAAGAGACCCAGTACTTC. The chain is built from TRBV6-2 or TRBV6-3 and TRBJ2-5; D might be TRBD1 (5 bases). Germline V gene sequence: CDR1 MNHEY, CDR2 SVGEGT. Trimming took off 5 bases at V and 3 bases at J, with 16 bases between the two ends. The CDR3 covers 15 residues.

The chain joins TRBV7-2 to TRBJ1-1, with TRBD1 matching over 7 bases. V gave up 1 base and J gave up 6 bases; unmatched junction bases: 5. The CDR3 has 14 amino acids. Germline V lookup: CDR1 SGHTA, CDR2 FQGNSA. The CDR3 DNA reads TGTGCCAGCAGCTTAGGAGACAGGGTAGCTGAAGCTTTCTTT. It encodes CASSLGDRVAEAFF.

This clonotype was observed many times. The V gene is TRBV4-3, the J gene TRBJ2-7, with D tentatively TRBD1 (5 bases). Germline CDR1 reads LGHNA; CDR2 reads YSLEER. The CDR3 has 14 residues. Deletions cut 0 bases from V and 1 base from J, with 7 bases between. DNA of the CDR3: TGCGCCAGCAGCCAAGATAGGGGTTCCTACGAGCAGTACTTC. Translation gives CASSQDRGSYEQYF.

This clonotype was detected ten times or more. The rearrangement joins TRBV6-1 to TRBJ2-1; tentatively, D is TRBD1 or TRBD2 (5 bases each). V was pared by 4 bases and J by 8 bases, with 9 bases between. The CDR3 has 12 residues. The germline V gene has CDR1 MNHNS and CDR2 SASEGT. CDR3 nucleotides: TGTGCCAGCAGTGGTGGGGGTGATGAGCAGTTCTTC. It encodes CASSGGGDEQFF.

There are many counts of this clonotype. The chain employs TRBV2 and TRBJ1-5; maybe TRBD1 (5 bases). CDR1 and CDR2 (germline): SNHLY, FYNNEI. Deletions cut 4 bases from V and 0 bases from J, with 7 bases between. The CDR3 is 14 residues long. The CDR3 region is CASSGTTSNQPQHF. CDR3 nucleotide sequence: TGTGCCAGCAGTGGGACAACTAGCAATCAGCCCCAGCATTTT.

On this clonotype itself: The final CDR3 position lacks the conserved phenylalanine or tryptophan, pointing to a likely read error. This chain links TRBV2 with TRBJ1-5, with a tentative D call TRBD1 (5 bases). V shed 5 bases and J shed 6 bases, with 14 bases lying between them. Germline-derived CDR1 and CDR2 are SNHLY and FYNNEI. The CDR3 loop spans 14 amino acids. The CDR3 region has the DNA TGTGCCAGCAGTCCCACGAGTGGGGGTCAGCCCCAGCATTCT. Encoded protein: CASSPTSGGQPQHS.

The sample holds a few counts of this clonotype. This chain connects TRBV29-1 to TRBJ2-6, with D unclear. Germline CDR1 and CDR2: SQVTM and ANQGSEA. The CDR3 runs to 16 residues. The V and J ends lost 3 bases and 0 bases respectively, with 12 bases between them. As DNA, the CDR3 is TGCAGCGTTGAGGTTGATGACCTCTCTGGGGCCAACGTCCTGACTTTC. It yields the protein CSVEVDDLSGANVLTF.

This clonotype came up many times. V gene TRBV6-1 combines with J gene TRBJ2-7, with D tentatively TRBD2 (6 bases). The germline V and J ends were trimmed by 8 bases and 5 bases, with 19 bases remaining between them. Germline assignment: CDR1 MNHNS and CDR2 SASEGT. The length of the CDR3 is 14 residues. The CDR3 region is CASLTWRAGNEQYF. In nucleotides, the CDR3 is TGTGCCAGCCTTACTTGGAGGGCCGGGAACGAGCAGTACTTC.

This clonotype was counted many times. The chain combines TRBV5-4 with TRBJ2-1, with TRBD2 matching 9 bases. CDR3 length: 13 residues. Germline CDR1 is SGHNT and CDR2 is YYREEE (reference sequence). The V and J ends lost 2 bases and 9 bases, in that order; junction bases with no gene match: 3. CDR3 coding DNA: TGTGCCAGCAGCTTTGGCGGGGGGGGTGAGCAGTTCTTC. Residues: CASSFGGGGEQFF.

This clonotype was counted ten times or more. The junction and the germline gene differ at one end; a read error may be behind it. This chain connects TRBV12-3 or TRBV12-4 to TRBJ1-2; D might be TRBD1 (6 bases). The CDR3 loop spans 15 amino acids. The CDR3 sequence is CTSSQGTPGVYGYTF. CDR3 nucleotide sequence: TGTACCAGCAGTCAGGGGACACCTGGGGTCTATGGCTACACCTTC.

The chain has TRBV28 and TRBJ2-7; 9 bases line up with TRBD2. Germline V gene data show CDR1 as MDHEN and CDR2 as SYDVKM. V lost 1 base, J lost 3 bases, and 10 bases stayed unmatched. This CDR3 contains 17 residues. The CDR3 region is CASSLLASGTTVYEQYF. As DNA, the CDR3 is TGTGCCAGCAGTTTATTGGCTAGCGGGACCACGGTCTACGAGCAGTACTTC.

At least ten counts were recorded for this clonotype. The chain has TRBV5-1 and TRBJ2-5; 9 nucleotides match TRBD2. Trimming at V came to 6 bases and at J to 4 bases, leaving 10 bases not matched to a gene. The germline CDR1 and CDR2 sequences are SGHRS and YFSETQ. The CDR3 is 15 residues long. This CDR3 reads CASTSGRKSRETQYF. CDR3 DNA: TGCGCCAGCACGAGCGGGAGGAAGTCGAGAGAGACCCAGTACTTC.

This clonotype has a count of ten or more. This chain connects TRBV30 to TRBJ1-2, with D possibly being TRBD1 (5 bases). Looked up from germline, CDR1 is GTSNPN and CDR2 is SVGIG (reference sequence). CDR3 size: 13 residues. V was clipped by 3 bases and J by 4 bases, with 12 bases between them. This CDR3 reads CAWSGGLGYGYTF. As DNA, the CDR3 is TGTGCCTGGAGCGGGGGATTGGGCTATGGCTACACCTTC. The variable domain in full, with the rest retrieved from reference TRBV30 and TRBJ1-2, is SQTIHQWPATLVQPVGSPLSLECTVEGTSNPNLYWYRQAAGRGLQLLFYSVGIGQISSEVPQNLSASRPQDRQFILSSKKLLLSDSGFYLCAWSGGLGYGYTFGSGTRLTVV.

This clonotype was seen a handful of times. This chain uses TRBV19 with TRBJ2-5, with TRBD2 identical over 7 bases. The CDR3 spans 13 residues. Germline V gives CDR1 LNHDA, CDR2 SQIVND (reference sequence). Trimming at V came to 7 bases and at J to 5 bases, leaving 7 bases not matched to a gene. The CDR3 DNA reads TGTGCCAGTACCATGGGGGGGTTGGAGACCCAGTACTTC. Its protein product is CASTMGGLETQYF.

This clonotype showed up just a few times. This rearrangement joins TRBV19 to TRBJ1-6, with TRBD1 identical over 10 bases. CDR3 length equals 15 residues. Germline CDR1 reads LNHDA; CDR2 reads SQIVND (reference sequence). V shed 3 bases and J 9 bases; nucleotides not matched to a gene: 5. The DNA for the CDR3 is TGTGCCAGTAGTATCACCGGGACAGGGGTTTCACCCCTCCACTTT. Translated, it gives CASSITGTGVSPLHF.

This clonotype appeared many times. V gene TRBV29-1 combines with J gene TRBJ1-1; D is undetermined. Germline values: CDR1 SQVTM, CDR2 ANQGSEA. The CDR3 has 13 amino acids. V lost 3 bases and J lost 1, with 9 bases in between. CDR3 nucleotides: TGCAGCGTTGACTTGGCAGGGAACACTGAAGCTTTCTTT. This encodes CSVDLAGNTEAFF.

At least ten counts were recorded for this clonotype. This rearrangement joins TRBV30 to TRBJ2-7; 10 bases map to TRBD2. Germline CDR1 is GTSNPN and CDR2 is SVGIG (reference sequence). The length of the CDR3 is 15 residues. After removal of 0 bases from V and 6 bases from J, the junction contained 8 bases not matched to a gene. Written as DNA, the CDR3 is TGTGCCTGGAGTGTCCTAGCGGGAGTGGGGAGCGAGCAGTACTTC. Protein: CAWSVLAGVGSEQYF. The full variable domain, rest sourced from reference TRBV30 and TRBJ2-7, is SQTIHQWPATLVQPVGSPLSLECTVEGTSNPNLYWYRQAAGRGLQLLFYSVGIGQISSEVPQNLSASRPQDRQFILSSKKLLLSDSGFYLCAWSVLAGVGSEQYFGPGTRLTVT.